This T cell receptor beta chain was captured by sequencing in a study of T cells in women clearing cervical HPV infection. General study points: Controls had more TRBV6-7 (around 0.15%) than cases (about 0.11%).

Note on this clone: Antigen specificity is unknown. Coverage ceases 3 residues before the CDR3 finishes, and the germline J gene fills in the end.

immunoSEQ multiplex PCR used an average of 1200 ng genomic DNA. TCRdb's copy holds only in-frame clones and misses some; the assay was immunoSEQ multiplex PCR. This table holds tens of thousands of clones. The V and J ends lost 4 bases and 0 bases respectively, with 13 bases between them. Germline assignment: CDR1 SGHRS and CDR2 YFSETQ. The CDR3 is 15 residues long. Sequenced input: blood buffy coat. J is TRBJ1-1 and V is TRBV5-1; D unclear. The sequence came from a woman between 18 and 70 years old with a cervical HPV16 infection that either progressed to CIN3+ or cleared (not recorded which). CDR3 residues: CASSQAGSLNTEAFF. Partial CDR3 DNA: TGCGCCAGCAGCCAGGCCGGATCCTTGAACACTGAA.